Given below is one T cell receptor (beta chain) in context. Its antigen is currently unknown. Naive CD8 libraries used about 20,000 to 1,100,000 sorted cells and 10%, 30% or 50% RNA. These data belong to a study of molecular identifiers for immune sequencing clone quantification. The V and J ends lost 3 bases and 1 base respectively, with 12 bases between them. This CDR3 spans 15 amino acids. Germline loops: CDR1 SEHNR, CDR2 FQNEAQ (reference sequence). TCRdb processed the PCR reads anew with MiXCR; each CDR3 protein has one entry. In the table there are 460,000 or so distinct CDR3 sequences, around 23% of which are singletons. Findings and limits, study-wide: About a million naive cells reportedly did not prevent detection of spiked Jurkat TCR RNA from one cell. Whereas naive cells kept under 1% of molecules in clones above 20 RNA copies, such clones held over 97% in effectors.

The chain links TRBV7-9 to TRBJ1-1; D is uncertain. The sequencing input was naive CD8+ T cells from blood, with Jurkat cell RNA spiked in. Regarding subset: FACS-sorted CD8+CD4-CCR7+CD45RA+ naive T cells. The source is a human donor in good health. Some libraries in this study had Jurkat cell RNA spiked in. The CDR3 DNA reads TGTGCCAGCAGCTTTCATTTGGCAGAGAACACTGAAGCTTTCTTT. Protein product: CASSFHLAENTEAFF.